The 18 T cell receptor beta chains reported below all come from one sample, sequenced in a study of T cells in Graves' hyperthyroidism and ophthalmopathy. TCR beta CDR3 regions were amplified from RNA transcripts. When the TCR CDR3 underwent first-round RT-PCR, the HTBI primer set was used. TCRdb re-analysed the multiplex PCR reads in MiXCR, keeping a single row per CDR3 protein. Among under 400,000 distinct CDR3 sequences, about 14% were seen once, and the ten largest hold 9.5% to 12%. Specimen: blood. These receptors came from a woman aged 55-69 years with Graves' hyperthyroidism.

This clonotype occurred a few times. A much larger clone is a single base away; this may be a read error. V usage is TRBV7-9 and J usage is TRBJ2-5; tentatively, D is TRBD2 (5 bases). Germline CDR1 is SEHNR and CDR2 is FQNEAQ (reference sequence). This CDR3 has 13 amino acids. Trimming stripped 1 base from V and 6 bases from J, with 9 bases between. CDR3 in amino acids: CASSLEGEKTQYF. CDR3 coding DNA: TGTGCCAGCAGCTTAGAGGGAGAAAAGACCCAGTACTTC.

This clonotype was counted many times. This chain connects TRBV12-3 or TRBV12-4 to TRBJ1-2; D unclear. The CDR3 loop spans 13 amino acids. Trimming took 5 bases from V and 7 from J, leaving 14 bases between them. The CDR3 reads CASSPDTRLGYTF. DNA for the CDR3: TGTGCCAGCAGTCCTGACACCCGCCTTGGCTACACCTTC.

This clonotype occurred many times. The chain links TRBV11-2 to TRBJ2-5; D unresolved. The germline CDR1 and CDR2 sequences are SGHAT and FQNNGV. V was trimmed by 4 bases and J by 3 bases, leaving 12 bases between them. There are 14 residues in the CDR3. For the CDR3, the DNA is TGTGCCAGCAGCTCGGGCCACGGAGAAGAGACCCAGTACTTC. Amino acids: CASSSGHGEETQYF.

The rearrangement links TRBV6-5 to TRBJ1-1; 10 bases are a match to TRBD1. J was trimmed by 3 bases and V by 4 bases; bases with no gene match: 2. CDR1 is MNHEY, CDR2 SVGAGI, per germline. The CDR3 extends over 14 amino acids. The CDR3 spells CASSSGQGDTEAFF. CDR3 nucleotide sequence: TGTGCCAGCAGTTCTGGACAGGGGGACACTGAAGCTTTCTTT.

In this sample, this clonotype turned up many times. The chain joins TRBV2 to TRBJ2-5, with D maybe TRBD2 (6 bases). Trimming pared 8 bases from V and 2 bases from J, leaving 21 bases between. Germline-derived CDR1 and CDR2 are SNHLY and FYNNEI. This CDR3 comprises 16 residues. CDR3 DNA: TGTGCCAGCTCCCCTCATATAGCGGAGGTTCAAGAGACCCAGTACTTC. Translating it yields CASSPHIAEVQETQYF. Full variable domain (missing parts from reference TRBV2 and TRBJ2-5): EPEVTQTPSHQVTQMGQEVILRCVPISNHLYFYWYRQILGQKVEFLVSFYNNEISEKSEIFDDQFSVERPDGSNFTLKIRSTKLEDSAMYFCASSPHIAEVQETQYFGPGTRLLVL.

The chain links TRBV11-3 to TRBJ2-5; 9 bases line up with TRBD1. The V gene end was trimmed by 5 bases and the J gene end by 5 bases; junction bases not matched to a gene: 15. This CDR3 has 17 amino acids. Germline CDR1 SGHNT, CDR2 YENEEA. The CDR3 here is CASSPGRRTGALETQYF. The CDR3 region has the DNA TGTGCCAGCAGCCCAGGGAGAAGGACAGGGGCGTTGGAGACCCAGTACTTC.

This clonotype was picked up many times. This rearrangement joins TRBV6-1 to TRBJ2-5; TRBD2 matches 7 bases. The CDR3 loop spans 15 amino acids. The V gene's germline CDR1 is MNHNS and CDR2 SASEGT. Losses at the gene ends were 8 bases for V and 2 bases for J; bases not matched to a gene: 11. In DNA form, the CDR3 reads TGTGCCAGCCACGCGGGCGGTAGCGGGCAAGAGACCCAGTACTTC. The encoded protein is CASHAGGSGQETQYF.

This clonotype was picked up a small number of times. The chain joins TRBV3-1 to TRBJ2-5, with a possible D match to TRBD2 (5 bases). Per the germline V gene, CDR1 is LGHDT and CDR2 is YNNKEL (reference sequence). V was pared by 5 bases and J by 2 bases, with 12 bases between. CDR3 length equals 14 residues. This CDR3 reads CASSSSGGQETQYF. The CDR3 bases are TGTGCCAGCAGCTCTTCGGGCGGGCAAGAGACCCAGTACTTC.

This clonotype came up a few times. Given a much more abundant clone one base away, this may be a read error. The rearrangement uses TRBV5-1 and TRBJ2-1; D remains ambiguous. The CDR3 is 13 amino acids. Per germline, CDR1 SGHRS and CDR2 YFSETQ. The CDR3 is CATSLAPYNEQFF. As DNA, the CDR3 is TGCGCCACCAGCTTGGCCCCCTACAATGAGCAGTTCTTC.

Turning to this clonotype: A much larger clone is a single base away; this may be a read error. The V call is TRBV20-1, the J call TRBJ1-2; TRBD1 matches at 7 bases. The CDR3 extends over 14 amino acids. CDR1 is DFQATT and CDR2 is SNEGSKA in the germline V gene (reference sequence). As DNA, the CDR3 is TGCAGTGCTGGAGATTATGACAGGGCTCATGGCTACACCTTC. Translating it yields CSAGDYDRAHGYTF.

There are many counts of this clonotype. The chain is built from TRBV5-1 and TRBJ1-2, with D possibly matching TRBD1 (5 bases). The CDR3 is 14 residues long. Germline V gene data show CDR1 as SGHRS and CDR2 as YFSETQ. V lost 0 bases, J lost 4 bases, and 10 bases lay in between. Here the CDR3 reads CASSLEGHTYGYTF. The CDR3 DNA follows: TGCGCCAGCAGCTTGGAGGGGCATACCTATGGCTACACCTTC.

This clonotype was detected a few times. This rearrangement joins TRBV27 to TRBJ2-7; 11 bases map to TRBD2. Germline trimming cut 3 bases from V and 2 bases from J; bases unmatched to any gene: 9. Germline loops: CDR1 MNHEY, CDR2 SMNVEV (reference sequence). This CDR3 is 17 amino acids long. Here the CDR3 reads CASSFSGTSGGTYEQYF. CDR3 nucleotide sequence: TGTGCCAGCAGTTTCTCCGGGACTAGCGGAGGGACCTACGAGCAGTACTTC.

The chain links TRBV15 to TRBJ2-7, with TRBD1 matching 7 bases. V lost 3 bases, J lost 6 bases, and 11 bases stayed unmatched. Germline CDR1 LNHNV, CDR2 YYDKDF (reference sequence). The CDR3 is 15 amino acids. The CDR3 nucleotides are TGTGCCACCAGCAGGGATTTGACAGGGATCAGCGAGCAGTACTTC. Translating gives CATSRDLTGISEQYF.

There are many counts of this clonotype. The rearrangement joins TRBV5-6 to TRBJ1-1; 7 bases align to TRBD1. Germline V gene lookup returns CDR1 SGHDT and CDR2 YYEEEE. CDR3 length: 17 residues. The J segment lost 3 bases and the V segment lost 4 bases, leaving 15 bases of the junction unmatched. The CDR3 here is CASSKEGGGSGDTEAFF. The CDR3 DNA sequence: TGTGCCAGCAGCAAGGAAGGAGGGGGCTCCGGGGACACTGAAGCTTTCTTT.

The chain couples TRBV5-1 to TRBJ2-1; 8 positions match TRBD2. Losses at the gene ends were 0 bases for V and 8 bases for J; bases not matched to a gene: 16. The germline gives CDR1 SGHRS, CDR2 YFSETQ. The CDR3 has 18 amino acids. This CDR3 is CASSLVASGPSGGHEQFF. In DNA form, the CDR3 reads TGCGCCAGCAGCTTGGTGGCTAGCGGGCCCTCCGGAGGCCATGAGCAGTTCTTC.

This clonotype appeared a single time. A single base separates this from a much larger clone, so it may be a read error. V usage is TRBV30 and J usage is TRBJ2-7; the D gene is possibly TRBD1 (6 bases). The DNA end lines up better with TRBJ2-1; the J call may be wrong. CDR3 length equals 14 residues. Germline loops: CDR1 GTSNPN, CDR2 SVGIG (reference sequence). The CDR3 DNA reads as TGTGCCTGGAGGCGGGCAGGGGCAACCTACGAGCAGTTCTTC. This encodes CAWRRAGATYEQFF.

This clonotype was detected a few times. This chain joins TRBV14 and TRBJ2-7; the D call may be TRBD1 or TRBD2 (5 bases each). Germline assignment: CDR1 SGHDN and CDR2 FVKESK. The V end lost 0 bases, the J end lost 3 bases, and 12 bases lay between the germline ends. The CDR3 runs 15 residues. The CDR3 loop reads CASSQDGAGSYEQYF. The CDR3, as DNA: TGTGCCAGCAGCCAAGATGGGGCAGGGAGCTACGAGCAGTACTTC. Full variable domain (missing parts from reference TRBV14 and TRBJ2-7): EAGVTQFPSHSVIEKGQTVTLRCDPISGHDNLYWYRRVMGKEIKFLLHFVKESKQDESGMPNNRFLAERTGGTYSTLKVQPAELEDSGVYFCASSQDGAGSYEQYFGPGTRLTVT.

There are many counts of this clonotype. The junction shows a germline mismatch at one end, possibly a read error. CDR3 protein: CASSLTSYEQYF. The DNA for the CDR3 is TGCGCCAGCAGCTTGACTTCCTACGAGCAGTACTTC. The chain recombines TRBV12-3 or TRBV12-4 with TRBJ2-7; no definite D call. There are 12 residues in the CDR3.